This T cell receptor beta chain was identified during a study of regulatory T cells in long-lasting Graves disease. Trimming cost V 6 bases and J 6 bases; bases outside gene matches: 11. Germline V gives CDR1 MNHNS, CDR2 SASEGT. The CDR3 is 16 amino acids. With regard to this clonotype: Its antigen remains unidentified.

The authors built TCR beta libraries using iRepertoire HTBI primers and Arm-PCR of CDR3 regions. TCRdb processed the multiplex PCR reads anew with MiXCR; each CDR3 protein has one entry. This table holds about 420,000 distinct CDR3 sequences, about a quarter found once. Study outcomes and limitations: TRBV28, TRBJ1-2 and TRBJ2-5 were segments that persistent disease favored. Researchers examined only peripheral blood and not thyroid tissue.

Stated time point: persistent/refractory GD, antithyroid drugs over 5 years with positive TRAb. RNA from PBMCs was the source of the TCR library. This material consisted of peripheral blood mononuclear cells (PBMCs), taken when the disease was refractory, from a patient treated with antithyroid drugs. This sequence was found in a female donor with Graves disease. The chain combines TRBV6-1 with TRBJ1-5; TRBD1 matches 10 bases. Here the CDR3 reads CASRGTGTGEAQPQHF. CDR3 DNA: TGTGCCAGCAGGGGGACCGGGACAGGGGAGGCTCAGCCCCAGCATTTT.